Listed here are 11 T cell receptor beta chains from one sample, sequenced in a study of memory CD4+ T cells and cytomegalovirus serostatus. The sort gate was single viable CD3+CD4+CD8-CD45RO+ cells for memory CD4+ T cells. The data were produced by immunoSEQ multiplex PCR, yet TCRdb's version contains in-frame clones alone and is incomplete. This sample has about 60,000 clones; more than 70% occur once, and the top ten carry 0.88%. Input material: memory CD4+ T cells from blood. All receptors come from an adult in good health and CMV-seronegative.

The sample holds a few counts of this clone. The rearrangement joins TRBV18 to TRBJ2-7, with 7 positions matching TRBD1. Germline CDR1 is KGHSH and CDR2 is LQKENI. The trim removed 3 bases at V and 4 bases at J, leaving 9 bases unmatched. The CDR3 spans 15 residues. The DNA of the CDR3 is TGTGCCAGCTCACCTGCACAGGGGCCGTTATACGAGCAGTACTTC. It encodes CASSPAQGPLYEQYF.

The CDR3 protein is CAWGGRLTGELFF. The CDR3, as DNA: TGTGCCTGGGGCGGGAGGTTAACCGGGGAGCTGTTTTTT. V usage is TRBV30 and J usage is TRBJ2-2; TRBD2 agrees at 8 bases. This CDR3 spans 13 amino acids. After removal of 5 bases from V and 5 bases from J, the junction contained 4 bases not matched to a gene. From germline, CDR1 is GTSNPN and CDR2 SVGIG (reference sequence).

This clone appeared a single time. CDR3 sequence (DNA): TGCGCCAGCAGCTTGGAGGTAAAAGGACCTAATGAAAAACTGTTTTTT. It is translated as CASSLEVKGPNEKLFF. V usage is TRBV5-1 and J usage is TRBJ1-4, with no clear D. This CDR3 comprises 16 residues. CDR1 is SGHRS and CDR2 is YFSETQ in the germline V gene. Between the trimmed V and J ends, which lost 0 bases and 3 bases, there was a span of 12 bases.

The CDR3 spells CASSLVAGTGTFYEQYF. The DNA of the CDR3 is TGCGCCAGCAGCTTGGTGGCCGGGACAGGGACGTTCTACGAGCAGTACTTC. The chain carries TRBV5-1 and TRBJ2-7, with 9 bases lining up with TRBD1. This CDR3 spans 17 amino acids. CDR1 is SGHRS, CDR2 YFSETQ, per germline. With 0 bases clipped from V and 3 bases from J, the junction kept 10 bases outside the gene matches. Using reference TRBV5-1 and TRBJ2-7 for the parts outside the CDR3, the full variable domain is KAGVTQTPRYLIKTRGQQVTLSCSPISGHRSVSWYQQTPGQGLQFLFEYFSETQRNKGNFPGRFSGRQFSNSRSEMNVSTLELGDSALYLCASSLVAGTGTFYEQYFGPGTRLTVT.

The rearrangement links TRBV29-1 to TRBJ1-1; 7 bases align to TRBD1. This CDR3 has 16 amino acids. In germline, CDR1 is SQVTM, CDR2 ANQGSEA. V lost 0 bases to trimming and J lost 5 bases; unmatched junction nucleotides: 12. CDR3 coding DNA: TGCAGCGTTGAAGATAGGGAGACAGGGATTAAGACTGAAGCTTTCTTT. It specifies CSVEDRETGIKTEAFF.

The rearrangement joins TRBV5-1 to TRBJ1-1, with TRBD1 matching over 7 bases. V shed 3 bases, J shed 4 bases, and the junction held 6 bases outside the gene matches. Germline V gene data show CDR1 as SGHRS and CDR2 as YFSETQ. The CDR3 is made up of 14 amino acids. Here the CDR3 DNA reads TGCGCCAGCAGCTCGATGACAGGGAGCACTGAAGCTTTCTTT. Translated: CASSSMTGSTEAFF.

This clone has only a few counts. The chain combines TRBV30 with TRBJ1-3; D not resolved. The CDR3 loop spans 14 amino acids. Trimming shortened V by 4 bases and J by 3 bases, and 13 bases separated the two germline ends. CDR1 is GTSNPN and CDR2 is SVGIG in the germline V gene (reference sequence). CDR3 sequence: CAWKRPFSGNTIYF. CDR3 nucleotides: TGTGCCTGGAAGAGACCGTTTAGTGGAAACACCATATATTTT.

This clone came up once. This sequence joins TRBV10-2 and TRBJ2-1; 10 positions match TRBD2. The CDR3 loop spans 13 amino acids. The V gene's germline CDR1 is WSHSY and CDR2 SAAADI. Trimming cost V 8 bases and J 4 bases; bases outside gene matches: 2. CDR3 DNA sequence: TGCGCCAGCTGGACTAGCGGATACAATGAGCAGTTCTTC. Residues: CASWTSGYNEQFF.

V usage is TRBV10-3 and J usage is TRBJ2-3; perhaps TRBD1 as D (6 bases). Trimming cost V 2 bases and J 0 bases, with 12 bases left between them. Germline values: CDR1 ENHRY, CDR2 SYGVKD. CDR3 length equals 16 residues. The CDR3 sequence is CAISEPGTPSTDTQYF. The CDR3 DNA reads TGTGCCATCAGTGAGCCCGGGACACCAAGCACAGATACGCAGTATTTT.

This clone has a single count. The chain employs TRBV5-6 and TRBJ2-5; D not resolved. The germline V gene has CDR1 SGHDT and CDR2 YYEEEE. The CDR3 has 14 amino acids. V gave up 1 base and J gave up 4 bases, with 11 bases separating them. This chain's CDR3 is CASSLWAARETQYF. The CDR3 DNA sequence: TGTGCCAGCAGCTTGTGGGCAGCTAGAGAGACCCAGTACTTC.

V is TRBV19 and J is TRBJ1-5; possibly TRBD1 for D (5 bases). CDR3 size: 16 residues. Germline CDR1 and CDR2: LNHDA and SQIVND (reference sequence). The V end was cut by 5 bases, the J end by 2 bases, with 16 bases between. The CDR3 DNA reads TGTGCCAGTAGTCAAGGGGCAGGGATTGGCAATCAGCCCCAGCATTTT. Translation: CASSQGAGIGNQPQHF.